This note documents a single T cell receptor (beta chain) sequence. This record comes from a study of blood T cell repertoires in COVID-19. Study in general: The cDNA or gDNA used as material had been derived from T cells, B-cell-depleted T cells, or PBMCs.

Authors' data handling: The assay estimated nucleated cells by amplifying reference gene primers. Clones were sequenced by immunoSEQ multiplex PCR, and TCRdb holds only the in-frame ones, with some missing. The DNA gave D and trimming, while V, J and clone size come from that table. The sample lists about 140,000 clones, 65% to 90% occurring once. Specimen: peripheral blood. The origin of this receptor is a man aged 50-59 years with acute or convalescent COVID-19.

The CDR3 loop reads CASSQDRLPGYTF. CDR3 DNA sequence: TGTGCCAGCAGCCAGGACAGGTTACCTGGCTACACCTTC. This sequence joins TRBV3-1 (or the pseudogene TRBV3-2) and TRBJ1-2, with 7 bases identical to TRBD1. The germline CDR1 and CDR2 sequences are LGHDT and YNNKEL (reference sequence). J gave up 7 bases and V 3 bases, and 5 bases lay outside the gene matches. This CDR3 spans 13 amino acids.